The clone carrying this T cell receptor beta chain showed up just a few times. This specimen belongs to a study of blood T cell repertoires in COVID-19. About the study: Whether acute or convalescent, the COVID-19 samples came from the United States, Italy and Spain. T cells, B-cell-depleted T cells, or PBMCs supplied cDNA or gDNA.

Original data processing: Amplification of reference gene primers provided the estimated nucleated cell counts. Generated by immunoSEQ multiplex PCR, the TCRdb table keeps only in-frame clones and is missing some. For V, J and clone size, that table is used; D and trimming come from the DNA. The table records about 210,000 clones, around 83% of them present only once. Trimming stripped 4 bases from V and 8 bases from J, with 14 bases between. Germline assignment: CDR1 MNHEY and CDR2 SMNVEV (reference sequence). The CDR3 runs to 13 residues. The clonotype comes from a woman between 45 and 60 years old with acute or convalescent COVID-19. The source material was peripheral blood. V usage is TRBV27 and J usage is TRBJ1-2, with D perhaps matching TRBD1 (6 bases). The CDR3 DNA reads TGTGCCAGCAGTTCGTTAGCAGGGGACGGCTACACCTTC. Its protein is CASSSLAGDGYTF.